The 9 T cell receptor beta chains below come from one sample, sequenced in a study of T-cell reconstitution after alpha-beta-depleted transplantation in children. Preparation of the TCRbeta library involved a method that used unique molecular identifiers. TCRdb re-derived calls from the PCR reads in MiXCR, one entry per CDR3 protein. The repertoire holds about 980,000 distinct CDR3 sequences, with about 29% as singletons. Sequenced here: PBMCs, mostly from graft donor cells, sampled 360 days after TCRalphabeta/CD19-depleted stem cell transplant. Every receptor here comes from a boy younger than two who had a stem cell transplant for SCID, so the T cells may come from the graft donor.

The genes are TRBV5-1 and TRBJ2-2, with 9 bases that match TRBD1. There are 15 residues in the CDR3. V lost 2 bases, J lost 6 bases, and 5 bases stayed unmatched. Germline values: CDR1 SGHRS, CDR2 YFSETQ. The CDR3, as DNA: TGCGCCAGCAGCTTCCGGACAGGGGAACCCGGGGAGCTGTTTTTT. It yields the protein CASSFRTGEPGELFF.

The CDR3 protein is CASSQDAGGETQYF. CDR3 nucleotide sequence: TGCGCCAGCAGCCAAGATGCAGGGGGGGAGACCCAGTACTTC. This sequence joins TRBV4-3 and TRBJ2-5, with D possibly TRBD1 on 7 matching bases. Germline values: CDR1 LGHNA, CDR2 YSLEER. Trimming pared 0 bases from V and 5 bases from J, leaving 10 bases between. There are 14 residues in the CDR3.

This clonotype was seen more than once but under ten times. The chain couples TRBV12-3 or TRBV12-4 to TRBJ2-1, with TRBD1 matching 11 bases. The CDR3 consists of 14 residues. Trimming at V came to 5 bases and at J to 5 bases, leaving 2 bases not matched to a gene. CDR3 loop: CASSGDRGNNEQFF. As DNA, the CDR3 is TGTGCCAGCAGTGGGGACAGGGGGAACAATGAGCAGTTCTTC.

This sequence joins TRBV5-1 and TRBJ2-5, with 8 positions matching TRBD1. The CDR3 is made up of 14 amino acids. Per the germline V gene, CDR1 is SGHRS and CDR2 is YFSETQ. V gave up 4 bases and J gave up 3 bases; unmatched junction bases: 5. CDR3 sequence reads: CASSAGGEEETQYF. The CDR3 DNA follows: TGCGCCAGCAGCGCAGGGGGCGAAGAAGAGACCCAGTACTTC. Full variable domain (remainder filled in from reference TRBV5-1 and TRBJ2-5): KAGVTQTPRYLIKTRGQQVTLSCSPISGHRSVSWYQQTPGQGLQFLFEYFSETQRNKGNFPGRFSGRQFSNSRSEMNVSTLELGDSALYLCASSAGGEEETQYFGPGTRLLVL.

V is TRBV4-1 and J is TRBJ1-3, with D possibly being TRBD1 (6 bases). In germline, CDR1 is MGHRA, CDR2 YSYEKL. The CDR3 covers 16 residues. The V end lost 2 bases, the J end lost 0 bases, and 11 bases lay between the germline ends. The CDR3 loop is CASSQPTRGSGNTIYF. CDR3 bases: TGCGCCAGCAGCCAACCGACCAGGGGCTCTGGAAACACCATATATTTT.

There are a few counts of this clonotype. The chain carries TRBV14 and TRBJ1-1; D call uncertain. CDR1 is SGHDN and CDR2 is FVKESK in the germline V gene. The CDR3 sequence is 14 residues long. V was cut by 1 base and J by 0 bases, with 6 bases left in between. The CDR3 bases are TGTGCCAGCAGCCAAGGTGGGATGAACACTGAAGCTTTCTTT. It is translated as CASSQGGMNTEAFF.

The V call is TRBV4-3, the J call TRBJ2-1; D is unclear. V was shortened by 2 bases and J by 5 bases, with 4 bases between the two germline ends. The CDR3 totals 12 residues. CDR1 is LGHNA, CDR2 YSLEER, per germline. The CDR3 protein is CASSQRDNEQFF. CDR3 nucleotide sequence: TGCGCCAGCAGCCAAAGGGACAATGAGCAGTTCTTC.

There are a few counts of this clonotype. This rearrangement joins TRBV6-5 to TRBJ2-3; D not resolved. The CDR3 runs 14 residues. V shed 0 bases and J shed 4 bases, with 8 bases lying between them. CDR1 and CDR2 (germline): MNHEY, SVGAGI. The CDR3 here is CASSYSSRADTQYF. For the CDR3, the DNA is TGTGCCAGCAGTTACTCTAGTCGGGCAGATACGCAGTATTTT.

This clonotype was counted a few times. V and J are TRBV11-1 and TRBJ1-1; 8 bases fit TRBD1. Germline V lookup: CDR1 SGHAT, CDR2 FQDESV (reference sequence). The CDR3 length is 17 residues. The V gene end was trimmed by 4 bases and the J gene end by 1 base; junction bases not matched to a gene: 11. This chain's CDR3 is CASSSFPSGTGNTEAFF. The CDR3 DNA sequence: TGTGCCAGCAGCTCCTTCCCCTCCGGGACAGGGAACACTGAAGCTTTCTTT.